The source of this TCR beta chain is a study of response to subunit inactivated influenza vaccine. General observations from the study: The authors proposed limited new T cell recruitment per seasonal influenza vaccination.

This clonotype was counted only a few times. Antigen specificity is unknown. V was cut by 1 base and J by 7 bases, with 20 bases left in between. Germline assignment: CDR1 DFQATT and CDR2 SNEGSKA (reference sequence). The CDR3 covers 16 residues. TCRdb re-analysed the RT-PCR reads in MiXCR, keeping a single row per CDR3 protein. The table shows 650,000 to 800,000 distinct CDR3 sequences, with around 18% occurring only once. Sequences were derived from PBMCs from blood, sampled about 5 days after vaccination. The receptor's source is a man in his fifties who received an inactivated influenza vaccine. The V gene is TRBV20-1, the J gene TRBJ2-1, with a tentative D call TRBD1 (5 bases). Written as DNA, the CDR3 is TGCAGTGCTAGAGGATCAGGCCAGGGCAGCACGAATGAGCAGTTCTTC. Translating gives CSARGSGQGSTNEQFF.